This record concerns one T cell receptor (beta chain) sequence. Profiling relied on immunoSEQ multiplex PCR, and the TCRdb table lists in-frame clones only, not all of them. The repertoire holds about 500,000 clones, approximately 80% seen once, with around 12% in the top ten. This sample is drawn from a study of shared clonotypes between healthy human individuals. With unsorted samples, genomic DNA was obtained from 80 million to 100 million PBMCs. The sequence was obtained from a middle-aged woman in good health. Some clones in this sample may be carry-over from other donors' samples. Sample: PBMCs.

The chain's CDR3 is CASSEALGGGSDTQYF. DNA of the CDR3: TGTGCCAGCAGTGAAGCGCTAGGGGGGGGATCAGATACGCAGTATTTT. The V gene is TRBV6-1, the J gene TRBJ2-3; D may be TRBD2 (7 bases). Germline lookup yields CDR1 MNHNS and CDR2 SASEGT. There are 16 residues in the CDR3. The V gene lost 0 bases and the J gene lost 4 bases, with 14 bases spanning the gap.